This T cell receptor (beta chain) was sequenced in a study of neurological immune-mediated disorders. Study-level results: CDR3 amino acid sequences of expanded clones were not shared across subjects, a result suggesting private repertoires in all groups.

The CDR3 runs to 16 residues. The germline V gene has CDR1 SGHVS and CDR2 FQNEAQ. The germline V and J ends were trimmed by 5 bases and 4 bases, with 20 bases remaining between them. Note on this clonotype: Its antigen is as yet unknown.

Via MiXCR, TCRdb re-called the 5' RACE reads, giving one row per CDR3 protein. The data show fewer than 30,000 distinct CDR3 sequences, under 15% seen once. Time point reported: technical triplicate 1. Sequenced input: CD4+ T cells from blood. This TCR was sampled from a female donor with HTLV-1-associated myelopathy (HAM/TSP). The chain carries TRBV7-8 and TRBJ2-5; possible D gene TRBD1, 5 bases. The CDR3 loop reads CASSPGPVLVGETQYF. CDR3 DNA sequence: TGTGCCAGCAGCCCAGGGCCTGTGCTAGTGGGAGAGACCCAGTACTTC.